The rows below give T cell receptor beta chains drawn from one sample of a study of CD8 T cells in ankylosing spondylitis. TCRdb recomputed calls from the 5' RACE reads with MiXCR, one row per CDR3 protein. The table shows 250,000 or so distinct CDR3 sequences, with more than 20% occurring only once. Specimen: blood, either unsorted or a sorted T cell fraction (not recorded which). The receptors originated from a male donor with ankylosing spondylitis or in good health (not recorded which). Both conserved end residues are part of each CDR3. D genes are given only for firm matches. Some rows mark clone size as missing; the rest say once, few, many or name a class of expanded clone.

size: many; V: TRBV20-1; D: TRBD2; J: TRBJ2-4; DNA: TGCAGTGCTTCATTGGGGGGGGACATTCAGTACTTC; CDR3: CSASLGGDIQYF
size: .; V: TRBV24-1; D: TRBD1; J: TRBJ1-5; DNA: TGTGCCACCAGTGGGTCGACAGGGTACAATCAGCCCCAGCATTTT; CDR3: CATSGSTGYNQPQHF
size: many; V: TRBV20-1; D: TRBD1; J: TRBJ2-1; DNA: TGCAGTGCTAGGCCCAGGGGGCGGATCTACAATGAGCAGTTCTTC; CDR3: CSARPRGRIYNEQFF
size: once; V: TRBV5-1; D: TRBD1; J: TRBJ1-6; DNA: TGCGCCAGCAGCTTGGTGGGACAGGGGTATTCACCCCTCCACTTT; CDR3: CASSLVGQGYSPLHF
size: .; V: TRBV2; D: .; J: TRBJ1-6; DNA: TGTGCCAGCAGTGTTTCGGGGATCTCGAGGCCACCCCTCCACTTT; CDR3: CASSVSGISRPPLHF
size: few; V: TRBV20-1; D: TRBD2; J: TRBJ2-3; DNA: TGCAGTGCTAGGATACTAGCGGGGGGCTCCAGCACAGATACGCAGTATTTT; CDR3: CSARILAGGSSTDTQYF
size: .; V: TRBV20-1; D: .; J: TRBJ2-3; DNA: TGCAGTGCTAGTCCTCGGTTTAGCACAGATACGCAGTATTTT; CDR3: CSASPRFSTDTQYF
size: many; V: TRBV20-1; D: TRBD1; J: TRBJ1-5; DNA: TGCAGTGCCTGGACAGGGGTGAGCAATCAGCCCCAGCATTTT; CDR3: CSAWTGVSNQPQHF
size: few; V: TRBV7-8; D: .; J: TRBJ2-7; DNA: TGTGCCAGCAGCTTAGCGCTCGGTTCAACCTACGAGCAGTACTTC; CDR3: CASSLALGSTYEQYF
size: few; V: TRBV13; D: .; J: TRBJ2-1; DNA: TGTGCCAGCAGCACCCGGGAGTACAATGAGCAGTTCTTC; CDR3: CASSTREYNEQFF
size: .; V: TRBV4-2; D: TRBD1; J: TRBJ2-2; DNA: TGTGCCAGCAGCCATACCCGGGACAGGGGCACCGGGGAGCTGTTTTTT; CDR3: CASSHTRDRGTGELFF
size: few; V: TRBV10-3; D: .; J: TRBJ2-5; DNA: TGTGCCATCAGTGTGACCCAAGAGACCCAGTACTTC; CDR3: CAISVTQETQYF
size: many; V: TRBV20-1; D: .; J: TRBJ1-1; DNA: TGCAGTGCTCGTGACAGATTGAACACTGAAGCTTTCTTT; CDR3: CSARDRLNTEAFF
size: .; V: TRBV10-3; D: .; J: TRBJ2-3; DNA: TGTGCCATCAGTGGGATGCCACAGGATACGCAGTATTTT; CDR3: CAISGMPQDTQYF
size: .; V: TRBV20-1; D: .; J: TRBJ2-7; DNA: TGCAGTGCTAACATCCCCCCGGCCGGGGACGAGCAGTACTTC; CDR3: CSANIPPAGDEQYF
size: .; V: TRBV20-1; D: .; J: TRBJ1-6; DNA: TGCAGTGCTATTGGGAGGGGTGGCTATAATTCACCCCTCCACTTT; CDR3: CSAIGRGGYNSPLHF
size: .; V: TRBV18; D: TRBD1; J: TRBJ2-4; DNA: TGTGCCAGCTCACCATCATCTCCGACAGGGTCAGCCAAAAACATTCAGTACTTC; CDR3: CASSPSSPTGSAKNIQYF
size: many; V: TRBV10-3; D: TRBD1; J: TRBJ2-5; DNA: TGTGCCATCGGACAGGACCAAGAGACCCAGTACTTC; CDR3: CAIGQDQETQYF
size: .; V: TRBV10-1; D: .; J: TRBJ1-1; DNA: TGCGCCAGTCCCGGACAGCGTAACACTGAAGCTTTCTTT; CDR3: CASPGQRNTEAFF
size: many; V: TRBV6-1; D: .; J: TRBJ2-2; DNA: TGTGCCAGCAGTGAATCGAACACCGGGGAGCTGTTTTTT; CDR3: CASSESNTGELFF
size: .; V: TRBV7-6; D: .; J: TRBJ1-6; DNA: TGTGCCAGCAGCTTCGCCCGAGGGGGAGGATCACCCCTCCACTTT; CDR3: CASSFARGGGSPLHF
size: few; V: TRBV7-9; D: .; J: TRBJ2-4; DNA: TGTGCCAGCAGCTTTCAGGGAATAGCCAAAAACATTCAGTACTTC; CDR3: CASSFQGIAKNIQYF
size: .; V: TRBV20-1; D: TRBD1; J: TRBJ2-5; DNA: TGCAGTGCCCCCCGACAGGGGGTCCAAGAGACCCAGTACTTC; CDR3: CSAPRQGVQETQYF
size: .; V: TRBV29-1; D: .; J: TRBJ2-3; DNA: TGCAGCGTTGAGAGAAACACAGATACGCAGTATTTT; CDR3: CSVERNTDTQYF
size: .; V: TRBV18; D: .; J: TRBJ2-5; DNA: TGTGCCAGCTCACCGTCCCTAGTATACCAAGAGACCCAGTACTTC; CDR3: CASSPSLVYQETQYF
size: .; V: TRBV20-1; D: TRBD2; J: TRBJ2-1; DNA: TGCAGTGCTAGAGAAGGAGCGGGGGGCAATGAGCAGTTCTTC; CDR3: CSAREGAGGNEQFF
size: many; V: TRBV20-1; D: TRBD1; J: TRBJ2-7; DNA: TGCAGTGCTAGCGGGACAGGCTACGAGCAGTACTTC; CDR3: CSASGTGYEQYF
size: many; V: TRBV7-3; D: TRBD2; J: TRBJ2-3; DNA: TGTGCCAGCAGCTTTCGGGGGGGCGTTTTAAGCACAGATACGCAGTATTTT; CDR3: CASSFRGGVLSTDTQYF
size: .; V: TRBV12-3/TRBV12-4; D: .; J: TRBJ2-2; DNA: TGTGCCAGCAGTTTAGATGGCATCTCCTTGACCGGGGAGCTGTTTTTT; CDR3: CASSLDGISLTGELFF
size: .; V: TRBV20-1; D: TRBD1; J: TRBJ1-1; DNA: TGCAGTGCCTTGAACCGGGACAGGGGGTTGAACACTGAAGCTTTCTTT; CDR3: CSALNRDRGLNTEAFF